The next 25 T cell receptor beta chains were all read from a single sample in a study of CD8 T cell repertoires and HIV-1 epitope variants. Profiled with immunoSEQ multiplex PCR; TCRdb holds only in-frame clones, not every one. Of tens of thousands of clones listed, almost 75% are singletons. Sequences were obtained from uncultured baseline CD8+ T cells from peripheral blood mononuclear cells (PBMCs). These receptors were collected from a male donor with HIV.

The V and J genes are TRBV5-6 and TRBJ2-7, with D unclear. V lost 3 bases and J 0 bases, leaving 1 base between the germline ends. CDR1 is SGHDT and CDR2 is YYEEEE in the germline V gene. CDR3 size: 11 residues. The CDR3: CASSSSYEQYF. CDR3 coding DNA: TGTGCCAGCAGCTCCTCCTACGAGCAGTACTTC.

The chain is built from TRBV18 and TRBJ2-5; D unresolved. This CDR3 spans 13 amino acids. V lost 3 bases and J 3 bases, leaving 8 bases between the germline ends. Germline V lookup: CDR1 KGHSH, CDR2 LQKENI. The CDR3 region has the DNA TGTGCCAGCTCACCCCAGCCGGAAGAGACCCAGTACTTC. Translation: CASSPQPEETQYF.

This chain's CDR3 is CASSLGLAGGTDTQYF. DNA for the CDR3: TGTGCCAGCAGCTTAGGGCTAGCGGGAGGAACAGATACGCAGTATTTT. The chain employs TRBV11-2 and TRBJ2-3; TRBD2 aligns across 11 bases. The CDR3 covers 16 residues. V gave up 1 base and J gave up 3 bases; unmatched junction bases: 3. CDR1 is SGHAT, CDR2 FQNNGV, per germline.

There are a few counts of this clone. The chain employs TRBV7-2 and TRBJ2-1, with D uncertain. The CDR3 is made up of 16 amino acids. Germline V lookup: CDR1 SGHTA, CDR2 FQGNSA. V dropped 4 bases and J dropped 4 bases, with 17 bases sitting between them. Here the CDR3 reads CASSSQSPTVYNEQFF. The CDR3 DNA is TGTGCCAGCAGCTCGCAGAGTCCCACGGTTTACAATGAGCAGTTCTTC.

This sequence joins TRBV9 and TRBJ1-6; no reliable D call. The germline CDR1 and CDR2 sequences are SGDLS and YYNGEE. The ends were cut back, 0 bases at V and 4 bases at J, with 5 bases in the middle. This CDR3 contains 14 residues. In DNA, the CDR3 is TGTGCCAGCAGCGTAGGGGTTTATAATTCACCCCTCCACTTT. This sequence encodes CASSVGVYNSPLHF.

In regard to this clone: Other DNA variants within this sample encode the same CDR3. The V gene is TRBV5-1, the J gene TRBJ1-2, with 7 bases fitting TRBD1. The CDR3 loop spans 15 amino acids. Germline loops: CDR1 SGHRS, CDR2 YFSETQ. V shed 4 bases and J 1 base; nucleotides not matched to a gene: 7. This CDR3 is CASSLDRDSNYGYTF. The DNA for the CDR3 is TGCGCCAGCAGCCTGGATAGGGACAGTAACTATGGCTACACCTTC.

The chain is built from TRBV7-6 and TRBJ1-5; 8 nucleotides match TRBD1. Trimming cost V 5 bases and J 0 bases; bases outside gene matches: 9. This CDR3 comprises 17 residues. Germline CDR1 and CDR2: SGHVS and FNYEAQ. Here the CDR3 DNA reads TGTGCCAGCAGCCCTCGGACAGGGCGCGATAGCAATCAGCCCCAGCATTTT. Translating it yields CASSPRTGRDSNQPQHF.

This chain links TRBV7-8 with TRBJ1-1, with D perhaps matching TRBD1 (5 bases). Germline CDR1 SGHVS, CDR2 FQNEAQ. This CDR3 contains 15 residues. V was trimmed by 5 bases and J by 1 base, leaving 14 bases between them. The CDR3 loop is CASSPRRDSNTEAFF. Here the CDR3 DNA reads TGTGCCAGCAGCCCGCGGCGGGACTCGAACACTGAAGCTTTCTTT. The full variable domain, completed using reference TRBV7-8 and TRBJ1-1, is GAGVSQSPRYKVAKRGQDVALRCDPISGHVSLFWYQQALGQGPEFLTYFQNEAQLDKSGLPSDRFFAERPEGSVSTLKIQRTQQEDSAVYLCASSPRRDSNTEAFFGQGTRLTVV.

The rearrangement links TRBV27 to TRBJ2-3; TRBD2 aligns across 10 bases. CDR1 and CDR2 (germline): MNHEY, SMNVEV (reference sequence). V shed 3 bases and J 0 bases; nucleotides not matched to a gene: 3. This CDR3 is built from 16 residues. The CDR3 coding sequence is TGTGCCAGCAGTTTCCTGACTAGCGGGAGCACAGATACGCAGTATTTT. This codes for CASSFLTSGSTDTQYF.

The sample holds a few counts of this clone. This sequence joins TRBV5-1 and TRBJ2-7; TRBD2 matches 12 bases. The CDR3 sequence is 14 residues long. Germline lookup yields CDR1 SGHRS and CDR2 YFSETQ. J gave up 7 bases and V 7 bases, and 9 bases lay outside the gene matches. In nucleotides, the CDR3 is TGCGCCAGCGGCCTAGCGGGAGGGCCTGAGGAGCAGTACTTC. This encodes CASGLAGGPEEQYF.

This clone was counted only a few times. J is TRBJ2-5 and V is TRBV9; D is unresolved. Per the germline V gene, CDR1 is SGDLS and CDR2 is YYNGEE. Trimming cost V 0 bases and J 2 bases, with 8 bases left between them. This CDR3 contains 14 residues. CDR3 sequence: CASSVEGGQETQYF. The CDR3 DNA reads TGTGCCAGCAGCGTAGAGGGTGGACAAGAGACCCAGTACTTC.

The genes are TRBV6-6 and TRBJ2-5; no clear D gene. With 0 bases removed from V and 5 bases from J, the gap between germline ends came to 10 bases. Germline loops: CDR1 MNHNY, CDR2 SVGAGI (reference sequence). The CDR3 spans 14 residues. Here the CDR3 reads CASSYSNNRETQYF. The DNA for the CDR3 is TGTGCCAGCAGTTACTCGAACAACCGGGAGACCCAGTACTTC.

This sequence joins TRBV7-9 and TRBJ2-1; perhaps D is TRBD1 or TRBD2 (6 bases each). Trimming left V 1 base short and J 14 bases short, with 21 bases between. This CDR3 has 15 residues. The germline V gene has CDR1 SEHNR and CDR2 FQNEAQ (reference sequence). The CDR3 DNA reads TGTGCCAGCAGCTTAGATCGGGGGCTTCCCGGAGAAGAGTTCTTC. Encoded protein: CASSLDRGLPGEEFF.

The J gene is TRBJ1-4, the V gene TRBV5-6, with 9 bases that match TRBD1. CDR3 length equals 15 residues. Germline V lookup: CDR1 SGHDT, CDR2 YYEEEE. Losses at the gene ends were 2 bases for V and 7 bases for J; bases not matched to a gene: 6. The CDR3: CASSFGTGRGEKLFF. In DNA form, the CDR3 reads TGTGCCAGCAGCTTCGGGACAGGGAGGGGTGAAAAACTGTTTTTT. The full variable domain, its missing parts supplied by reference TRBV5-6 and TRBJ1-4, is DAGVTQSPTHLIKTRGQQVTLRCSPKSGHDTVSWYQQALGQGPQFIFQYYEEEERQRGNFPDRFSGHQFPNYSSELNVNALLLGDSALYLCASSFGTGRGEKLFFGSGTQLSVL.

This chain uses TRBV30 with TRBJ2-1; D call uncertain. Germline lookup yields CDR1 GTSNPN and CDR2 SVGIG (reference sequence). The germline V and J ends were trimmed by 1 base and 7 bases, with 5 bases remaining between them. The CDR3 has 11 residues. Written as DNA, the CDR3 is TGTGCCTGGAGTGCGCTAAATGAGCAGTTCTTC. Its protein product is CAWSALNEQFF.

This sequence joins TRBV5-1 and TRBJ2-7; the D is unclear. CDR3 length: 13 amino acids. In germline, CDR1 is SGHRS, CDR2 YFSETQ. V was pared by 2 bases and J by 3 bases, with 9 bases between. The CDR3 reads CASSFTEFYEQYF. CDR3 nucleotides: TGCGCCAGCAGCTTCACCGAATTCTACGAGCAGTACTTC. The whole variable domain, filled in from reference TRBV5-1 and TRBJ2-7, reads KAGVTQTPRYLIKTRGQQVTLSCSPISGHRSVSWYQQTPGQGLQFLFEYFSETQRNKGNFPGRFSGRQFSNSRSEMNVSTLELGDSALYLCASSFTEFYEQYFGPGTRLTVT.

This clone was counted a few times. This chain joins TRBV27 and TRBJ2-6, with TRBD1 as a possible D gene (6 bases). V was trimmed by 5 bases and J by 4 bases, leaving 6 bases between them. Germline CDR1 and CDR2: MNHEY and SMNVEV (reference sequence). There are 13 residues in the CDR3. The CDR3 coding sequence is TGTGCCAGCAGTAGGGGGGGGGCCAACGTCCTGACTTTC. Residues: CASSRGGANVLTF.

The rearrangement uses TRBV27 and TRBJ2-7, with TRBD1 matching over 8 bases. The germline V gene encodes CDR1 MNHEY and CDR2 SMNVEV (reference sequence). This CDR3 contains 14 residues. The V and J ends lost 7 bases and 5 bases, in that order; junction bases with no gene match: 10. The CDR3 protein is CASTHGQGVNEQYF. The DNA for the CDR3 is TGTGCCAGCACCCACGGACAGGGCGTAAACGAGCAGTACTTC.

This clone turned up a few times. The rearrangement joins TRBV30 to TRBJ1-2; 8 nucleotides match TRBD1. V was pared by 3 bases and J by 8 bases, with 11 bases of the junction left unmatched. There are 14 residues in the CDR3. Germline V gene data show CDR1 as GTSNPN and CDR2 as SVGIG (reference sequence). The CDR3 reads CAWSGTRGRWGYTF. CDR3 in DNA: TGTGCCTGGAGCGGTACCAGGGGGCGGTGGGGCTACACCTTC.

The J gene is TRBJ1-6, the V gene TRBV28, with TRBD1 identical over 7 bases. Trimming at V came to 7 bases and at J to 4 bases, leaving 13 bases not matched to a gene. The CDR3 has 17 residues. The germline CDR1 and CDR2 sequences are MDHEN and SYDVKM. The chain's CDR3 is CASIGDDRENYNSPLHF. Written as DNA, the CDR3 is TGTGCCAGCATCGGGGACGACAGGGAAAATTATAATTCACCCCTCCACTTT.

The chain uses TRBV9 and TRBJ2-5; 7 bases are a match to TRBD1. The CDR3 is made up of 15 amino acids. The V and J ends lost 0 bases and 6 bases, in that order; junction bases with no gene match: 8. CDR1 and CDR2 from the germline V gene are SGDLS and YYNGEE. CDR3 residues: CASSVEGAGMKTQYF. The CDR3 coding sequence is TGTGCCAGCAGCGTAGAGGGGGCGGGTATGAAGACCCAGTACTTC.

The V call is TRBV7-2, the J call TRBJ1-2, with D maybe TRBD1 (5 bases). V shed 5 bases and J shed 0 bases, with 7 bases lying between them. The CDR3 is 13 residues long. CDR1 and CDR2 from the germline V gene are SGHTA and FQGNSA. The CDR3 coding sequence is TGTGCCAGCAGCCGACAGTCTAACTATGGCTACACCTTC. It translates to CASSRQSNYGYTF.

This clone showed up just a few times. The chain carries TRBV30 and TRBJ1-3, with D unresolved. CDR1 GTSNPN and CDR2 SVGIG come from the germline V gene (reference sequence). CDR3 length: 13 amino acids. V shed 5 bases and J shed 0 bases, with 8 bases lying between them. The CDR3 DNA is TGTGCCTGGGCCCCCAGCTCTGGAAACACCATATATTTT. Translating gives CAWAPSSGNTIYF. The variable domain in full, with the rest retrieved from reference TRBV30 and TRBJ1-3, is SQTIHQWPATLVQPVGSPLSLECTVEGTSNPNLYWYRQAAGRGLQLLFYSVGIGQISSEVPQNLSASRPQDRQFILSSKKLLLSDSGFYLCAWAPSSGNTIYFGEGSWLTVV.

V and J are TRBV30 and TRBJ2-1, with D possibly TRBD1 on 6 matching bases. CDR1 and CDR2 from the germline V gene are GTSNPN and SVGIG (reference sequence). V was clipped by 1 base and J by 8 bases, with 12 bases between them. The CDR3 loop spans 13 amino acids. CDR3 region: CAWSARGLDEQFF. CDR3 bases: TGTGCCTGGAGTGCCAGGGGTCTCGATGAGCAGTTCTTC.

The gene calls are TRBV14 and TRBJ1-1; D is undetermined. This CDR3 has 14 amino acids. Germline loops: CDR1 SGHDN, CDR2 FVKESK. Trimming shortened V by 4 bases and J by 5 bases, and 14 bases separated the two germline ends. The DNA of the CDR3 is TGTGCCAGCAGCCGGACCGACATGCGGACTGAAGCTTTCTTT. This codes for CASSRTDMRTEAFF.